The next 23 T cell receptor beta chains were all read from a single sample in a study of blood T cell repertoires in COVID-19. Repertoires were generated with immunoSEQ multiplex PCR, while TCRdb's copy carries only in-frame clones and drops some. The repertoire holds 150,000 or so clones, with around 81% as singletons. Material: peripheral blood. The receptors were gathered from a man in his 70s who had recovered from COVID-19.

This sequence joins TRBV9 and TRBJ1-4; D is uncertain. This CDR3 is 12 amino acids long. V was clipped by 4 bases and J by 8 bases, with 9 bases between them. The germline V gene encodes CDR1 SGDLS and CDR2 YYNGEE. CDR3 protein: CASSLPGEKLFF. In DNA form, the CDR3 reads TGTGCCAGCAGCCTCCCAGGAGAAAAACTGTTTTTT.

This sequence joins TRBV11-2 and TRBJ2-1; 9 positions match TRBD2. The CDR3 is made up of 16 amino acids. V lost 1 base, J lost 7 bases, and 8 bases stayed unmatched. Germline V lookup: CDR1 SGHAT, CDR2 FQNNGV. The CDR3 nucleotides read TGTGCCAGCAGCTTAGTCGTAGATAGCGGGAGTAATGAGCAGTTCTTC. Translated: CASSLVVDSGSNEQFF. Using reference TRBV11-2 and TRBJ2-1 for the parts outside the CDR3, the full variable domain is EAGVAQSPRYKIIEKRQSVAFWCNPISGHATLYWYQQILGQGPKLLIQFQNNGVVDDSQLPKDRFSAERLKGVDSTLKIQPAKLEDSAVYLCASSLVVDSGSNEQFFGPGTRLTVL.

This clone has only one observation. The rearrangement uses TRBV11-2 and TRBJ2-4; the match to TRBD2 covers 7 bases. The CDR3 is 18 residues long. With V trimmed by 1 base and J by 2 bases, 11 bases remained unmatched. Germline lookup yields CDR1 SGHAT and CDR2 FQNNGV. CDR3 region: CASSLGPGREDPKNIQYF. CDR3 nucleotides: TGTGCCAGCAGCTTAGGGCCAGGCCGGGAGGATCCCAAAAACATTCAGTACTTC.

This clone was recorded only once. This chain joins TRBV13 and TRBJ2-7, with TRBD1 as a possible D gene (7 bases). The CDR3 runs to 17 residues. Germline V gene lookup returns CDR1 PRHDT and CDR2 FYEKMQ (reference sequence). V was clipped by 0 bases and J by 4 bases, with 19 bases between them. CDR3 loop: CASSLGRRQGGKYEQYF. CDR3 DNA: TGTGCCAGCAGCTTAGGCCGGCGCCAGGGGGGCAAGTACGAGCAGTACTTC.

V usage is TRBV5-1 and J usage is TRBJ2-1; 8 bases are a match to TRBD2. Trimming cost V 0 bases and J 5 bases; bases outside gene matches: 4. Germline V lookup: CDR1 SGHRS, CDR2 YFSETQ. CDR3 length: 15 amino acids. The CDR3 here is CASSLAGGTNNEQFF. For the CDR3, the DNA is TGCGCCAGCAGCTTGGCGGGAGGGACCAACAATGAGCAGTTCTTC.

The chain couples TRBV5-1 to TRBJ2-1; 8 positions agree with TRBD2. The junction had 9 bases not matched to a gene; V was cut back by 6 bases and J by 1 base. This CDR3 contains 16 residues. CDR1 SGHRS and CDR2 YFSETQ come from the germline V gene. The chain's CDR3 is CASTPSSGMSYNEQFF. The CDR3 coding sequence is TGCGCCAGCACCCCGAGTAGCGGGATGTCCTACAATGAGCAGTTCTTC.

The gene calls are TRBV7-2 and TRBJ2-7; 8 nucleotides align to TRBD1. Germline-derived CDR1 and CDR2 are SGHTA and FQGNSA. The CDR3 is 18 amino acids. With 2 bases clipped from V and 3 bases from J, the junction kept 15 bases outside the gene matches. The chain's CDR3 is CASSLKSGQGFTSYEQYF. Written as DNA, the CDR3 is TGTGCCAGCAGCTTAAAGTCAGGACAGGGATTTACCAGCTACGAGCAGTACTTC.

The chain is built from TRBV7-9 and TRBJ1-4, with D perhaps matching TRBD1 (6 bases). V was shortened by 5 bases and J by 0 bases, with 19 bases between the two germline ends. The germline CDR1 and CDR2 sequences are SEHNR and FQNEAQ (reference sequence). The CDR3 is made up of 18 amino acids. CDR3 amino acids: CASSPRGKESATNEKLFF. In DNA, the CDR3 is TGTGCCAGCAGCCCCAGGGGAAAGGAATCAGCAACTAATGAAAAACTGTTTTTT.

The rearrangement uses TRBV5-5 and TRBJ2-1; D is possibly TRBD2 (5 bases). The germline V and J ends were trimmed by 3 bases and 0 bases, with 19 bases remaining between them. CDR3 length: 18 residues. Germline loops: CDR1 SGHKS, CDR2 YYEKEE (reference sequence). CDR3 amino acids: CASSWLWGVHSSYNEQFF. The CDR3 DNA is TGTGCCAGCAGCTGGCTTTGGGGAGTTCATAGCTCCTACAATGAGCAGTTCTTC.

The V call is TRBV5-4, the J call TRBJ2-1, with D possibly being TRBD2 (6 bases). The length of the CDR3 is 13 residues. The germline V gene encodes CDR1 SGHNT and CDR2 YYREEE (reference sequence). Trimming pared 5 bases from V and 12 bases from J, leaving 18 bases between. The CDR3: CASSNRAPEGQFF. As DNA, the CDR3 is TGTGCCAGCAGTAACCGGGCCCCGGAGGGGCAGTTCTTC.

The rearrangement joins TRBV5-1 to TRBJ2-5; D ambiguous. Looked up from germline, CDR1 is SGHRS and CDR2 is YFSETQ. V gave up 4 bases and J gave up 2 bases, with 9 bases separating them. This CDR3 is 13 amino acids long. The CDR3 is CASSPRAQETQYF. In nucleotides, the CDR3 is TGCGCCAGCAGCCCTCGAGCACAAGAGACCCAGTACTTC.

V is TRBV5-1 and J is TRBJ2-1; 14 nucleotides line up with TRBD2. V was clipped by 4 bases and J by 6 bases; unmatched bases: 6. From germline, CDR1 is SGHRS and CDR2 YFSETQ. The CDR3 runs to 16 residues. The CDR3 DNA reads as TGCGCCAGCAGCCTGGGACTAGCGGGAGTCCTCAATGAGCAGTTCTTC. It codes for CASSLGLAGVLNEQFF.

This chain joins TRBV6-2 or TRBV6-3 and TRBJ2-4; 11 bases map to TRBD1. The CDR3 length is 15 residues. The V segment lost 1 base and the J segment 8 bases; nucleotides outside the gene matches: 4. Germline lookup yields CDR1 MNHEY and CDR2 SVGEGT. The CDR3 DNA follows: TGTGCCAGCAGTTACTTCGGACAGGGGGCTCACATTCAGTACTTC. Its protein is CASSYFGQGAHIQYF.

This rearrangement joins TRBV3-1 (or the pseudogene TRBV3-2) to TRBJ1-2; D gene unclear. CDR1 and CDR2 (germline): LGHDT, YNNKEL (reference sequence). V dropped 1 base and J dropped 8 bases, with 8 bases sitting between them. The CDR3 runs 12 residues. The CDR3 bases are TGTGCCAGCAGCCAAGCGGAGGGAGGCTACACCTTC. Protein product: CASSQAEGGYTF.

This chain joins TRBV6-1 and TRBJ1-2; unclear D gene. The ends were cut back, 3 bases at V and 4 bases at J, with 3 bases in the middle. The CDR3 is 11 residues long. The germline V gene has CDR1 MNHNS and CDR2 SASEGT. The CDR3 sequence is CASSDRYGYTF. CDR3 nucleotide sequence: TGTGCCAGCAGTGACCGCTATGGCTACACCTTC.

This sequence joins TRBV11-3 and TRBJ2-7; 7 nucleotides match TRBD1. Per the germline V gene, CDR1 is SGHNT and CDR2 is YENEEA. After removal of 4 bases from V and 2 bases from J, the junction contained 2 bases not matched to a gene. The CDR3 extends over 13 amino acids. Here the CDR3 DNA reads TGTGCCAGCAGCTATGGGACAGCCTACGAGCAGTACTTC. Translated, it gives CASSYGTAYEQYF.

This clone was seen only once. The genes are TRBV6-2 or TRBV6-3 and TRBJ1-5; D gene uncertain. The CDR3 has 12 residues. Trimming pared 5 bases from V and 6 bases from J, leaving 8 bases between. Germline V gene lookup returns CDR1 MNHEY and CDR2 SVGEGT. Written as DNA, the CDR3 is TGTGCCAGCAGTGCGACTTCTCAGCCCCAGCATTTT. The encoded protein is CASSATSQPQHF.

This chain uses TRBV5-1 with TRBJ1-4; 9 bases map to TRBD1. Germline CDR1 SGHRS, CDR2 YFSETQ. J lost 5 bases, V lost 2 bases, and 4 bases had no gene match. The CDR3 length is 15 residues. The DNA for the CDR3 is TGCGCCAGCAGCTTAACCGGGACAGGGAATGAAAAACTGTTTTTT. It codes for CASSLTGTGNEKLFF.

This clone has only one observation. This sequence joins TRBV4-1 and TRBJ1-1; 7 bases are a match to TRBD1. The CDR3 totals 19 residues. Germline lookup yields CDR1 MGHRA and CDR2 YSYEKL. V was clipped by 2 bases and J by 0 bases; unmatched bases: 15. The DNA of the CDR3 is TGCGCCAGCAGCCAACCATACCAGACAGGGTTGGTCATGAACACTGAAGCTTTCTTT. Protein: CASSQPYQTGLVMNTEAFF.

The J gene is TRBJ1-6, the V gene TRBV9; no clear D gene. This CDR3 comprises 15 residues. The ends were cut back, 4 bases at V and 7 bases at J, with 15 bases in the middle. Germline loops: CDR1 SGDLS, CDR2 YYNGEE. CDR3 in amino acids: CASSPEGQPNSPLHF. CDR3 coding DNA: TGTGCCAGCAGCCCCGAGGGCCAACCGAATTCACCCCTCCACTTT.

V and J are TRBV29-1 and TRBJ2-1; 8 positions agree with TRBD2. V lost 3 bases and J lost 0; bases outside the gene matches: 7. The CDR3 contains 16 residues. In germline, CDR1 is SQVTM, CDR2 ANQGSEA. CDR3 sequence: CSVDKAGASSYNEQFF. The CDR3 nucleotides are TGCAGCGTTGACAAAGCGGGAGCAAGCTCCTACAATGAGCAGTTCTTC.

The genes are TRBV7-8 and TRBJ2-7; 7 bases align to TRBD2. CDR3 size: 16 residues. Germline values: CDR1 SGHVS, CDR2 FQNEAQ. The trim removed 5 bases at V and 0 bases at J, leaving 10 bases unmatched. The CDR3 nucleotides are TGTGCCAGCAGCCAGCGACTAGCTCAATCCTCCTACGAGCAGTACTTC. This translates into CASSQRLAQSSYEQYF. The variable domain in full, with the rest retrieved from reference TRBV7-8 and TRBJ2-7, is GAGVSQSPRYKVAKRGQDVALRCDPISGHVSLFWYQQALGQGPEFLTYFQNEAQLDKSGLPSDRFFAERPEGSVSTLKIQRTQQEDSAVYLCASSQRLAQSSYEQYFGPGTRLTVT.

The chain carries TRBV2 and TRBJ2-3; D may be TRBD2 (7 bases). This CDR3 has 17 residues. Germline assignment: CDR1 SNHLY and CDR2 FYNNEI. Between the trimmed V and J ends, which lost 6 bases and 0 bases, there was a span of 19 bases. The CDR3 coding sequence is TGTGCCAGCAGCAGGGGAGGGCTAGCAGTTAGCACAGATACGCAGTATTTT. Translating gives CASSRGGLAVSTDTQYF.